This TCR beta chain stems from a study of identical twins. Study conclusions and caveats: Twin pairs had excess sharing that was weaker in beta out-of-frame sequences.

CDR1 is ENHRY, CDR2 SYGVKD, per germline. The CDR3 has 14 amino acids. V lost 5 bases to trimming and J lost 5 bases; unmatched junction nucleotides: 6. This clonotype was seen only a few times. Its antigen is still unknown. The cDNA had a unique molecular identifier and a template-switch universal primer site. TCRdb independently ran MiXCR on the 5' RACE reads; one entry per CDR3 protein. Found here are around 240,000 distinct CDR3 sequences, 10% to 13% of them singletons; the top ten hold approximately 9.1%. Material for sequencing was memory T cells sorted from blood. V usage is TRBV10-3 and J usage is TRBJ2-1, with 7 bases identical to TRBD1. This clonotype originated in a man over 45 in good health. The CDR3 loop is CAISFGTVNNEQFF. For the CDR3, the DNA is TGTGCCATCAGTTTCGGGACAGTTAACAATGAGCAGTTCTTC.